These 5 T cell receptor beta chains were sequenced from one sample in a study of blood T cell repertoires in COVID-19. Measured with immunoSEQ multiplex PCR; TCRdb has only the in-frame clones, and not every one. Of 300,000 or so clones detected, around 81% appear once; the ten largest clones hold around 4.5%. Material for sequencing was peripheral blood. These receptors were collected from a woman between 45 and 60 years old with active or convalescent COVID-19.

The chain links TRBV5-8 to TRBJ2-1, with D possibly TRBD2 on 6 matching bases. V was pared by 4 bases and J by 4 bases, with 9 bases between. Germline V CDR1 and CDR2: SGHTS, YDEGEE. The CDR3 is 13 residues long. CDR3: CASSAGLYNEQFF. The CDR3 region has the DNA TGTGCCAGCAGCGCGGGGCTTTACAATGAGCAGTTCTTC.

This chain uses TRBV28 with TRBJ2-5; 11 bases are a match to TRBD2. Germline loops: CDR1 MDHEN, CDR2 SYDVKM. The V gene end was trimmed by 2 bases and the J gene end by 5 bases; junction bases not matched to a gene: 4. The CDR3 runs 15 residues. DNA of the CDR3: TGTGCCAGCAGTTTAACTAGCGGGAGCTGGGAGACCCAGTACTTC. Protein: CASSLTSGSWETQYF.

There are a few counts of this clone. The V and J genes are TRBV5-1 and TRBJ1-3; a weak D match, TRBD1 (5 bases). V was cut by 0 bases and J by 4 bases, with 8 bases left in between. In germline, CDR1 is SGHRS, CDR2 YFSETQ. This CDR3 is built from 14 residues. CDR3 protein: CASSLGPGGNTIYF. Here the CDR3 DNA reads TGCGCCAGCAGCTTGGGGCCAGGGGGAAACACCATATATTTT.

The chain uses TRBV5-6 and TRBJ1-2, with unresolved D. CDR1 is SGHDT, CDR2 YYEEEE, per germline. The CDR3 covers 16 residues. Trimming took 4 bases from V and 3 from J, leaving 19 bases between them. The CDR3 spells CASSADGLSVDYGYTF. The CDR3 DNA follows: TGTGCCAGCAGCGCGGACGGACTAAGCGTGGACTATGGCTACACCTTC.

The CDR3 is CAWTTSGRAVNRGAVF. CDR3 bases: TGTGCATGGACCACTAGCGGGAGGGCCGTAAACCGGGGAGCTGTTTTT. The V gene is TRBV12-2, the J gene TRBJ2-2; TRBD2, the table's D call, was not compared with the DNA. TRBV12-2 is shown as a pseudogene. The CDR3 is 16 residues long.